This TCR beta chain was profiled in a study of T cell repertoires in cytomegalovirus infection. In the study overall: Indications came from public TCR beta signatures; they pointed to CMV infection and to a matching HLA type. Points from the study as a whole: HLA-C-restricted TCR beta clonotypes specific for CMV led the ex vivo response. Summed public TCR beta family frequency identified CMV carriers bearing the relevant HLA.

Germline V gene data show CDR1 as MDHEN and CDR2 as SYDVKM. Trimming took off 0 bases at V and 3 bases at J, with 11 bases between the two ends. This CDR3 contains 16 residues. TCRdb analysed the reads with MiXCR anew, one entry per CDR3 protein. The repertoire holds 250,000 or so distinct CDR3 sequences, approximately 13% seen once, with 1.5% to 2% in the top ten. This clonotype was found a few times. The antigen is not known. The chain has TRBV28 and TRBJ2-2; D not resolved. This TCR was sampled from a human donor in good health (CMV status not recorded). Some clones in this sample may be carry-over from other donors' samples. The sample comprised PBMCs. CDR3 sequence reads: CASSLWGDKDTGELFF. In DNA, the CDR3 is TGTGCCAGCAGTTTATGGGGTGACAAGGACACCGGGGAGCTGTTTTTT.